One sample yielded the 25 T cell receptor beta chains listed below, sequenced in a study of OX40 agonist ivuxolimab in advanced cancers. The method was immunoSEQ multiplex PCR; TCRdb's version includes in-frame clones alone and lacks a portion of them. The sample has around 40,000 clones, about 80% seen once; the top ten hold less than 25%. The sequencing used CD4+ or CD8+ T cells sorted from blood, collected in a trial of the OX40 agonist ivuxolimab. These receptors all come from an adult with an advanced solid tumor such as melanoma, head and neck, liver or kidney cancer.

This sequence joins TRBV4-1 and TRBJ1-2; D is uncertain. Germline V lookup: CDR1 MGHRA, CDR2 YSYEKL. V was pared by 4 bases and J by 6 bases, with 12 bases between. The CDR3 length is 13 residues. In DNA, the CDR3 is TGCGCCAGCAGCCCCCCTTACGGGAATGGCTACACCTTC. It is translated as CASSPPYGNGYTF.

The chain couples TRBV15 to TRBJ2-1; no clear D gene. From germline, CDR1 is LNHNV and CDR2 YYDKDF (reference sequence). Trimming took 5 bases from V and 7 from J, leaving 12 bases between them. The CDR3 totals 13 residues. CDR3 protein: CATSEKVENEQFF. CDR3 nucleotides: TGTGCCACCAGCGAGAAGGTGGAAAATGAGCAGTTCTTC.

The chain recombines TRBV7-2 with TRBJ2-5; D is unresolved. The CDR3 covers 15 residues. V lost 1 base to trimming and J lost 1 base, with 10 bases between them. CDR1 and CDR2 from the germline V gene are SGHTA and FQGNSA. Written as DNA, the CDR3 is TGTGCCAGCAGCTTAGTAGGGTCCCCCCAAGAGACCCAGTACTTC. Its translation is CASSLVGSPQETQYF.

The chain joins TRBV4-1 to TRBJ2-2, with TRBD2 as a possible D gene (6 bases). This CDR3 comprises 13 residues. Germline lookup yields CDR1 MGHRA and CDR2 YSYEKL. The ends were cut back, 4 bases at V and 8 bases at J, with 11 bases in the middle. The CDR3 sequence: CASSLAAWGELFF. The CDR3 bases are TGCGCCAGCAGCCTAGCGGCGTGGGGGGAGCTGTTTTTT.

Comments on this clone: An end of the junction does not agree with germline; a read error may underlie this. The gene calls are TRBV2 and TRBJ2-7, with D perhaps TRBD1 (6 bases). The V gene's germline CDR1 is SNHLY and CDR2 FYNNEI. The CDR3 is 16 residues long. This CDR3 is CASREETGKRYYEQYF. CDR3 coding DNA: TGTGCCAGCAGGGAAGAAACAGGGAAACGGTACTACGAGCAGTACTTC.

The CDR3 protein is CAISESMDSRAGLKTF. The CDR3 nucleotides are TGTGCCATCAGTGAGTCCATGGACTCTCGGGCGGGATTGAAAACCTTC. The genes are TRBV10-3 and TRBJ1-2; the D is unclear. Trimming shortened V by 0 bases and J by 14 bases, and 25 bases separated the two germline ends. The CDR3 sequence is 16 residues long. Germline V gene sequence: CDR1 ENHRY, CDR2 SYGVKD.

This clone was observed many times. The chain links TRBV6-1 to TRBJ1-5; 12 positions agree with TRBD1. This CDR3 has 14 amino acids. Trimming at V came to 10 bases and at J to 7 bases, leaving 8 bases not matched to a gene. CDR1 is MNHNS and CDR2 is SASEGT in the germline V gene. For the CDR3, the DNA is TGTGCCATCGAAGAAGGGACAGGGGGCCAGCCCCAGCATTTT. Translation gives CAIEEGTGGQPQHF.

The J gene is TRBJ1-5, the V gene TRBV5-6, with TRBD1 matching 9 bases. Germline CDR1 is SGHDT and CDR2 is YYEEEE. The CDR3 has 16 amino acids. V shed 1 base, J shed 6 bases, and the junction held 8 bases outside the gene matches. Here the CDR3 reads CASSLTGTGMGQPQHF. The CDR3 region has the DNA TGTGCCAGCAGCTTGACCGGGACAGGGATGGGTCAGCCCCAGCATTTT.

This chain links TRBV11-2 with TRBJ2-2; D is possibly TRBD1 or TRBD2 (5 bases each). Germline V gene sequence: CDR1 SGHAT, CDR2 FQNNGV. The CDR3 sequence is 19 residues long. V was cut by 3 bases and J by 5 bases, with 25 bases left in between. The CDR3: CASSLEAVTLWGRTGELFF. In DNA form, the CDR3 reads TGTGCCAGCAGCTTGGAAGCTGTAACATTGTGGGGACGTACCGGGGAGCTGTTTTTT.

This clone was found once. Here the CDR3 reads CASSPYGGPYEQYF. The CDR3 nucleotides are TGCGCCAGCAGCCCCTACGGAGGACCCTACGAGCAGTACTTC. The rearrangement uses TRBV5-1 and TRBJ2-7, with a weak D call TRBD2 (5 bases). V was clipped by 4 bases and J by 2 bases, with 13 bases between them. This CDR3 has 14 residues. The germline CDR1 and CDR2 sequences are SGHRS and YFSETQ.

About this clone itself: An end of the junction differs from the germline gene, which may be a read error. The same CDR3 also results from other DNA sequences found in this sample. The gene calls are TRBV13 and TRBJ2-5, with TRBD1 as a possible D gene (5 bases). Germline-derived CDR1 and CDR2 are PRHDT and FYEKMQ (reference sequence). CDR3 length: 14 amino acids. In DNA, the CDR3 is TGCGCCAGCAGCTTAGTTCAGGGCGACAAGACCCAGTACTTC. Translating gives CASSLVQGDKTQYF.

The chain combines TRBV7-2 with TRBJ2-1; no clear D. Deletions cut 2 bases from V and 3 bases from J, with 11 bases between. Germline CDR1 and CDR2: SGHTA and FQGNSA. The CDR3 has 15 residues. The CDR3 coding sequence is TGTGCCAGCAGCTTACTCTATTCCAACTACAATGAGCAGTTCTTC. Protein: CASSLLYSNYNEQFF.

The rearrangement joins TRBV7-2 to TRBJ2-3, with 10 bases aligning to TRBD2. Trimming cost V 6 bases and J 5 bases; bases outside gene matches: 8. The CDR3 contains 15 residues. Germline assignment: CDR1 SGHTA and CDR2 FQGNSA. CDR3 in DNA: TGTGCCAGCAGTTGGACTAGCGGAGAATTAGATACGCAGTATTTT. The encoded protein is CASSWTSGELDTQYF. Combining the CDR3 with reference TRBV7-2 and TRBJ2-3 gives the whole variable domain GAGVSQSPSNKVTEKGKDVELRCDPISGHTALYWYRQSLGQGLEFLIYFQGNSAPDKSGLPSDRFSAERTGGSVSTLTIQRTQQEDSAVYLCASSWTSGELDTQYFGPGTRLTVL.

The chain links TRBV6-1 to TRBJ1-2; TRBD1 is a possible D gene (6 bases). The germline V and J ends were trimmed by 7 bases and 6 bases, with 15 bases remaining between them. The germline CDR1 and CDR2 sequences are MNHNS and SASEGT. The CDR3 consists of 13 residues. CDR3 coding DNA: TGTGCCAGCACCGTGGACAGTTTAGATGGCTACACCTTC. This codes for CASTVDSLDGYTF.

This clone was counted only a few times. The gene calls are TRBV28 and TRBJ1-5; TRBD1 might be the D (5 bases). V was shortened by 3 bases and J by 7 bases, with 16 bases between the two germline ends. The germline V gene has CDR1 MDHEN and CDR2 SYDVKM. This CDR3 contains 15 residues. CDR3 DNA: TGTGCCAGCAGTTTGAGTCAGGGAACGGGACAGCCCCAGCATTTT. This gives the protein CASSLSQGTGQPQHF.

This clone appeared once. The chain employs TRBV4-2 and TRBJ2-1; D is uncertain. V lost 0 bases, J lost 0 bases, and 6 bases lay in between. Germline CDR1 reads LGHNA; CDR2 reads YNFKEQ. CDR3 length: 15 amino acids. This CDR3 reads CASSQEASSYNEQFF. Written as DNA, the CDR3 is TGTGCCAGCAGCCAAGAGGCCAGCTCCTACAATGAGCAGTTCTTC.

This chain connects TRBV29-1 to TRBJ1-4; tentative D call: TRBD1 (6 bases). V shed 7 bases and J shed 8 bases, with 17 bases lying between them. The CDR3 has 13 amino acids. CDR1 is SQVTM, CDR2 ANQGSEA, per germline. This CDR3 reads CSALGGAGEKLFF. CDR3 bases: TGCAGCGCCTTGGGGGGGGCAGGAGAAAAACTGTTTTTT.

CDR3 sequence: CASSLRSSGSSYNEQFF. In nucleotides, the CDR3 is TGTGCCAGTAGTCTGCGATCTAGCGGGAGCTCCTACAATGAGCAGTTCTTC. This chain links TRBV19 with TRBJ2-1, with TRBD2 matching 10 bases. This CDR3 contains 17 residues. Trimming took 5 bases from V and 0 from J; bases not matched to a gene: 7. The germline V gene has CDR1 LNHDA and CDR2 SQIVND (reference sequence).

The V gene is TRBV7-3, the J gene TRBJ2-1, with 10 bases aligning to TRBD2. The CDR3 runs 15 residues. Germline V gene lookup returns CDR1 SGHTA and CDR2 FQGTGA. J was trimmed by 4 bases and V by 5 bases; bases with no gene match: 5. The CDR3 is CASSHGLAEYNEQFF. The CDR3 region has the DNA TGTGCCAGCAGCCATGGACTAGCGGAATACAATGAGCAGTTCTTC.

The genes are TRBV28 and TRBJ2-3; 15 nucleotides agree with TRBD2. Trimming removed 7 bases from V and 0 bases from J; junction bases left unmatched: 11. The CDR3 is made up of 19 amino acids. Looked up from germline, CDR1 is MDHEN and CDR2 is SYDVKM. CDR3 in amino acids: CASKIGLAGGPLSTDTQYF. CDR3 coding DNA: TGTGCCAGCAAAATTGGACTAGCGGGAGGGCCGTTGAGCACAGATACGCAGTATTTT.

Here the CDR3 reads CASSQGVGELFF. CDR3 bases: TGTGCCAGTAGTCAAGGGGTGGGGGAGCTGTTTTTT. The rearrangement joins TRBV19 to TRBJ2-2, with a tentative D call TRBD1 (5 bases). The CDR3 runs 12 residues. Germline lookup yields CDR1 LNHDA and CDR2 SQIVND (reference sequence). The V gene lost 5 bases and the J gene lost 8 bases, with 9 bases spanning the gap.

This chain connects TRBV11-3 to TRBJ1-6; maybe TRBD1 (5 bases). The CDR3 has 14 amino acids. V was shortened by 1 base and J by 8 bases, with 9 bases between the two germline ends. Germline assignment: CDR1 SGHNT and CDR2 YENEEA. The CDR3 protein is CASSLAGIHSPLHF. In nucleotides, the CDR3 is TGTGCCAGCAGCTTAGCAGGGATCCATTCACCCCTCCACTTT. The entire variable domain, with the rest obtained from reference TRBV11-3 and TRBJ1-6, is as follows: EAGVVQSPRYKIIEKKQPVAFWCNPISGHNTLYWYLQNLGQGPELLIRYENEEAVDDSQLPKDRFSAERLKGVDSTLKIQPAELGDSAVYLCASSLAGIHSPLHFGNGTRLTVT.

This clone was observed once. This chain joins TRBV27 and TRBJ2-7; TRBD1 or TRBD2 may be the D gene (7 bases each). V was pared by 7 bases and J by 0 bases, with 16 bases between. The germline gives CDR1 MNHEY, CDR2 SMNVEV (reference sequence). The CDR3 is made up of 15 amino acids. CDR3 nucleotide sequence: TGTGCCAGCAAAAAAGGGGGCGGGAGCTCCTACGAGCAGTACTTC. Amino acids: CASKKGGGSSYEQYF.

The genes are TRBV10-1 and TRBJ1-5; no firm D call. The CDR3 extends over 15 amino acids. Germline loops: CDR1 WNHNN, CDR2 SYGVQD (reference sequence). V lost 5 bases and J 0 bases, leaving 11 bases between the germline ends. The CDR3 DNA follows: TGCGCCAGCAGTTCCCCGACAATTAGCAATCAGCCCCAGCATTTT. Protein: CASSSPTISNQPQHF.

The chain recombines TRBV27 with TRBJ2-1, with D hard to call. Looked up from germline, CDR1 is MNHEY and CDR2 is SMNVEV (reference sequence). The CDR3 length is 15 residues. V gave up 0 bases and J gave up 0 bases, with 6 bases separating them. The CDR3 DNA sequence: TGTGCCAGCAGTTTATCATTCGGCTCCTACAATGAGCAGTTCTTC. This encodes CASSLSFGSYNEQFF.